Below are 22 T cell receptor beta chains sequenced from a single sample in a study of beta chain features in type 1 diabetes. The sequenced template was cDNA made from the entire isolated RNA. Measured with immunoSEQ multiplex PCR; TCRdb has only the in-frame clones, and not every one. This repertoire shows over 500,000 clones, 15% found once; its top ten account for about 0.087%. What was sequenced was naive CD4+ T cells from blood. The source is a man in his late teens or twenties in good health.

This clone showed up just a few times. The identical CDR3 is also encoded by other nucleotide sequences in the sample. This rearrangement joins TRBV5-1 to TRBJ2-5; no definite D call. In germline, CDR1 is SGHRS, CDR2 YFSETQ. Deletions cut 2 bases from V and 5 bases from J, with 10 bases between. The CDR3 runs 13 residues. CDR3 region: CASSLGVQETQYF. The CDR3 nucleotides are TGCGCCAGCAGCTTAGGAGTTCAGGAGACCCAGTACTTC.

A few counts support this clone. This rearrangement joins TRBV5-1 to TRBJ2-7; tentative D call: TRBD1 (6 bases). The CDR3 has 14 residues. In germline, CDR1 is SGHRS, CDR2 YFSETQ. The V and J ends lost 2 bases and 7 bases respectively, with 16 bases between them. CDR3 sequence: CASSFRTDKGEQYF. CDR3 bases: TGCGCCAGCAGCTTTCGGACAGATAAGGGGGAGCAGTACTTC.

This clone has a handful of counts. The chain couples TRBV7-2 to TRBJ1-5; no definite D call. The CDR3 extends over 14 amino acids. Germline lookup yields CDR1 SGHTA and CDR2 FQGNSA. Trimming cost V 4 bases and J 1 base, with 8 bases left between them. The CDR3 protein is CASSSGLSNQPQHF. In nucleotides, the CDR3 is TGTGCCAGCAGCTCGGGGTTGAGCAATCAGCCCCAGCATTTT.

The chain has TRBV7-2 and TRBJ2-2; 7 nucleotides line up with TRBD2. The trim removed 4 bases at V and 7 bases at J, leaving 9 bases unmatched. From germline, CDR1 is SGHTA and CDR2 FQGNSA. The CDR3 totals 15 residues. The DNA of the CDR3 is TGTGCCAGCAGCTCGCGACTAGCTTCGGGCGGGGAGCTGTTTTTT. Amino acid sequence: CASSSRLASGGELFF.

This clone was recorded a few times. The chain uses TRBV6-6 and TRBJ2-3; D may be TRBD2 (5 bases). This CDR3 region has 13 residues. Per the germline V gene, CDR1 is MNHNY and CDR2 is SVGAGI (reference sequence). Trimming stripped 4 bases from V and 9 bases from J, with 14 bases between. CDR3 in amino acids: CASSSKQGSTQYF. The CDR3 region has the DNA TGTGCCAGCAGTTCCAAACAAGGGAGCACGCAGTATTTT.

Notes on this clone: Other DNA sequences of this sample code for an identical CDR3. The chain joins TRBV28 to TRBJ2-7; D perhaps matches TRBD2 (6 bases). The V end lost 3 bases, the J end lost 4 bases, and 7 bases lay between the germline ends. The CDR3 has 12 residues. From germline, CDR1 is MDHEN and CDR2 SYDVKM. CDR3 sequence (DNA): TGTGCCAGCAGTTTGGCGGGGTACGAGCAGTACTTC. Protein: CASSLAGYEQYF. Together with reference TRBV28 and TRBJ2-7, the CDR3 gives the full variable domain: DVKVTQSSRYLVKRTGEKVFLECVQDMDHENMFWYRQDPGLGLRLIYFSYDVKMKEKGDIPEGYSVSREKKERFSLILESASTNQTSMYLCASSLAGYEQYFGPGTRLTVT.

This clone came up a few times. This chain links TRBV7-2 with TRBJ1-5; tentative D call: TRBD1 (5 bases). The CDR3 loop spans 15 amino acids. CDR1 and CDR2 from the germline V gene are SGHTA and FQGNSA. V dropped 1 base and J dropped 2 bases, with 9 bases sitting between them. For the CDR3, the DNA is TGTGCCAGCAGCTTAGACCTCAGGGGCAATCAGCCCCAGCATTTT. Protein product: CASSLDLRGNQPQHF.

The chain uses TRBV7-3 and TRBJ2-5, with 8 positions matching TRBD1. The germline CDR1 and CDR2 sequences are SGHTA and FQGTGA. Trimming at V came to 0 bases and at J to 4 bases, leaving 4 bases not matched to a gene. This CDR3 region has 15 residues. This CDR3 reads CASSLTRTGLETQYF. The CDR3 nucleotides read TGTGCCAGCAGCTTAACCAGGACAGGGTTAGAGACCCAGTACTTC.

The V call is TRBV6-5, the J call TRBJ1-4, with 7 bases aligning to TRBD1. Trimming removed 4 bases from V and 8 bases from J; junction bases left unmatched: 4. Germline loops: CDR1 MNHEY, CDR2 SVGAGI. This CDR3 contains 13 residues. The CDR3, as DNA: TGTGCCAGCAGTTCAGGGGGTTACGAAAAACTGTTTTTT. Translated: CASSSGGYEKLFF.

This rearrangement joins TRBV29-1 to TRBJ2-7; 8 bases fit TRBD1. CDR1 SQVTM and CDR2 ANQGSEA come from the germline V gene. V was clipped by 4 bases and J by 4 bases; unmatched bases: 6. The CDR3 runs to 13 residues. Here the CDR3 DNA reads TGCAGCGTTGCCAACAGGGGGTTATACGAGCAGTACTTC. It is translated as CSVANRGLYEQYF.

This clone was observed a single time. The CDR3 sequence is CASRSAQGGTEAFF. CDR3 sequence (DNA): TGTGCCAGCAGATCTGCCCAGGGGGGGACTGAAGCTTTCTTT. The chain couples TRBV11-2 to TRBJ1-1, with TRBD1 matching over 7 bases. V dropped 6 bases and J dropped 5; count of bases not matched to a gene: 9. This CDR3 has 14 amino acids. Germline V gene sequence: CDR1 SGHAT, CDR2 FQNNGV.

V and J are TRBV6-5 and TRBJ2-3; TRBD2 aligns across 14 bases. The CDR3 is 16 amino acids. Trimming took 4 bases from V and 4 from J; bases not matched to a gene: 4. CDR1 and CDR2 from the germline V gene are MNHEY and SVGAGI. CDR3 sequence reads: CASSSPTSGGADTQYF. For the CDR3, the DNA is TGTGCCAGCAGTTCCCCGACTAGCGGGGGGGCAGATACGCAGTATTTT.

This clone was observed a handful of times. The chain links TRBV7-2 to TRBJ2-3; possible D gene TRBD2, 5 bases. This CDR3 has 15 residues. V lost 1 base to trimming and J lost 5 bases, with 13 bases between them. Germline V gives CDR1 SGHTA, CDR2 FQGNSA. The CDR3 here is CASSLDPGNLDTQYF. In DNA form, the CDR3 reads TGTGCCAGCAGCTTAGATCCGGGGAACTTAGATACGCAGTATTTT.

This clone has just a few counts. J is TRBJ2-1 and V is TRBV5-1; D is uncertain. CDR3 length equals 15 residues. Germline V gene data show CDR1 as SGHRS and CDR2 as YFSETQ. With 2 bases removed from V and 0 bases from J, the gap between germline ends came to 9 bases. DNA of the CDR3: TGCGCCAGCAGCTTTGCGGTCCCCTCCTACAATGAGCAGTTCTTC. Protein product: CASSFAVPSYNEQFF.

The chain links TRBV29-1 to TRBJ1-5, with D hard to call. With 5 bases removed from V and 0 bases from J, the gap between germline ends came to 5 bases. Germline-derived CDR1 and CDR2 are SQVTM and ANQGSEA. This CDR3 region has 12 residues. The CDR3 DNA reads TGCAGCGTTCTCTCTAGCAATCAGCCCCAGCATTTT. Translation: CSVLSSNQPQHF.

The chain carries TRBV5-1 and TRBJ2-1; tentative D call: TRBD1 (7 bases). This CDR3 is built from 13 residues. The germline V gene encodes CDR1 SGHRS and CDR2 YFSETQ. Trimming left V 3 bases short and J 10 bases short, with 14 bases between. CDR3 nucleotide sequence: TGCGCCAGCAGCTCGGGAGACAGGGCCGAGCAGTTCTTC. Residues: CASSSGDRAEQFF.

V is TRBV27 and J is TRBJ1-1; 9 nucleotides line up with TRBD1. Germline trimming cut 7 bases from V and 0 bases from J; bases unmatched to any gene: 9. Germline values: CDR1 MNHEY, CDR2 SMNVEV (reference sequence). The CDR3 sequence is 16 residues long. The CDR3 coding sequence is TGTGCCAGCACCCACGATTACAGGGGGCTGAACACTGAAGCTTTCTTT. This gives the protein CASTHDYRGLNTEAFF.

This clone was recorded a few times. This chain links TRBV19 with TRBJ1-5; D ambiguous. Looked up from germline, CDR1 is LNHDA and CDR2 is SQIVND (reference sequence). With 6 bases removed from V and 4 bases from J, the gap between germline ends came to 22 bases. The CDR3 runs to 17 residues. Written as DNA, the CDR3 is TGTGCCAGTAGCGCGCCCCCCGGGCACGGAAAGAATCAGCCCCAGCATTTT. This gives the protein CASSAPPGHGKNQPQHF. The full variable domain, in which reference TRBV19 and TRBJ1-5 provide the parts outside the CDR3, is DGGITQSPKYLFRKEGQNVTLSCEQNLNHDAMYWYRQDPGQGLRLIYYSQIVNDFQKGDIAEGYSVSREKKESFPLTVTSAQKNPTAFYLCASSAPPGHGKNQPQHFGDGTRLSIL.

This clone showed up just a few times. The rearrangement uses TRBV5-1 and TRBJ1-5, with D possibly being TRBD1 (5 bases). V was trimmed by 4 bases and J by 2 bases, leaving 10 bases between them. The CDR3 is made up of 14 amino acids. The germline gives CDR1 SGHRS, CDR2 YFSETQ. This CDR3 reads CASSPVGGNQPQHF. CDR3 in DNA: TGCGCCAGCAGCCCCGTGGGGGGCAATCAGCCCCAGCATTTT.

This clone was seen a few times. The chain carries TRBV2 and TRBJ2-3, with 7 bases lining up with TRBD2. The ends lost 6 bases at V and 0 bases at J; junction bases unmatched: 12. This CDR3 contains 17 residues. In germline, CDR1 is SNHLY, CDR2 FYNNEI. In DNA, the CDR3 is TGTGCCAGCAGCCTAAGATTAGCGGGTACTAGCACAGATACGCAGTATTTT. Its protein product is CASSLRLAGTSTDTQYF.

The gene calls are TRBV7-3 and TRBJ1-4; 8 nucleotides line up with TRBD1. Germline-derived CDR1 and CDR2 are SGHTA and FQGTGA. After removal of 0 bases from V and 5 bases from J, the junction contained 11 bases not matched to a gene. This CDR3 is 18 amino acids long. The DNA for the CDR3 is TGTGCCAGCAGCTTAACTACCCTGCAGGGGGCGGACAATGAAAAACTGTTTTTT. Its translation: CASSLTTLQGADNEKLFF.

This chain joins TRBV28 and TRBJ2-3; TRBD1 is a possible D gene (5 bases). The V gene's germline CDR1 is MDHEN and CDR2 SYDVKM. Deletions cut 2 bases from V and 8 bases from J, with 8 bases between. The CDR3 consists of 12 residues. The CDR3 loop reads CASSLRGGTQYF. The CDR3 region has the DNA TGTGCCAGCAGTTTAAGGGGTGGTACGCAGTATTTT.